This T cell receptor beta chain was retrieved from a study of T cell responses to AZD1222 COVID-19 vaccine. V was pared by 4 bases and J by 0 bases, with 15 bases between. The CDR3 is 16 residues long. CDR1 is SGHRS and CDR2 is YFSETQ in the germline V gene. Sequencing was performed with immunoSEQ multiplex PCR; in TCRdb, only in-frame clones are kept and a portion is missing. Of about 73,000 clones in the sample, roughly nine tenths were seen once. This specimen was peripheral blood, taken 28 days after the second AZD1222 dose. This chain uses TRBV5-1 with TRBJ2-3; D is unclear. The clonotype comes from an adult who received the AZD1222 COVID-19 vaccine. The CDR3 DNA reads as TGCGCCAGCAGCGTAAACCTAATTACTAGCACAGATACGCAGTATTTT. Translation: CASSVNLITSTDTQYF.